This T cell receptor (beta chain) was observed in a study of cytomegalovirus exposure and HLA in healthy donors. As for the study in general: HLA-typed donors contributed 65 million to 95 million unique TCRs, which were held in an early data release. Study findings and constraints: Follow-up analysis seemed to connect common viral pathogens with several of the most significant clusters identified. According to an earlier analysis, most TCR beta V segments yielded productive rearrangements about 90% or about 30% of the time. The study found most TCR sequences rare, yet found some public TCRs in many donors.

The length of the CDR3 is 13 residues. V lost 8 bases and J lost 3, with 13 bases in between. Germline V gives CDR1 LNHNV, CDR2 YYDKDF (reference sequence). As to this clone: The antigen is not known.

The study ran its PCR with 60 Vbeta and 13 Jbeta primers. Produced via immunoSEQ multiplex PCR; TCRdb's table is partial and in-frame only. The sample consists of tens of thousands of clones, about three quarters of them appearing once. The TCR originated in a woman aged 30 to 39 in good health and CMV-seronegative. The chain carries TRBV15 and TRBJ2-5, with a tentative D call TRBD1 (5 bases). The material sequenced was PBMCs. CDR3 amino acids: CATREVGEETQYF. The CDR3 region has the DNA TGTGCCACCCGTGAAGTAGGGGAAGAGACCCAGTACTTC.